This passage covers 2 T cell receptor beta chains from one sample sequenced in a study of shared clonotypes between healthy human individuals. Using immunoSEQ multiplex PCR, the repertoire was profiled, and TCRdb retains in-frame clones only, with some absent. This sample has about half a million clones, with about 78% found just once. Material: PBMCs. These receptors all come from a woman aged 40 to 55 in good health. Some clones in this sample may be carry-over from other donors' samples.

The rearrangement joins TRBV11-3 to TRBJ2-2; 7 nucleotides match TRBD2. The germline gives CDR1 SGHNT, CDR2 YENEEA. The V segment lost 5 bases and the J segment 5 bases; nucleotides outside the gene matches: 8. The CDR3 runs to 15 residues. DNA of the CDR3: TGTGCCAGCAGCATGCGCTCTAGCGGAACCGGGGAGCTGTTTTTT. Protein product: CASSMRSSGTGELFF. Full variable domain (rest looked up from reference TRBV11-3 and TRBJ2-2): EAGVVQSPRYKIIEKKQPVAFWCNPISGHNTLYWYLQNLGQGPELLIRYENEEAVDDSQLPKDRFSAERLKGVDSTLKIQPAELGDSAVYLCASSMRSSGTGELFFGEGSRLTVL.

The chain is built from TRBV6-5 and TRBJ2-1; tentatively, D is TRBD2 (7 bases). V lost 6 bases, J lost 5 bases, and 17 bases lay in between. The CDR3 is 15 amino acids. Per the germline V gene, CDR1 is MNHEY and CDR2 is SVGAGI. CDR3 bases: TGTGCCAGCAGACCCAGGGGAGGGGGAAACAATGAGCAGTTCTTC. This sequence encodes CASRPRGGGNNEQFF.